The 9 T cell receptor beta chains listed next were all sequenced from one sample in a study of a mutant IDH1 vaccine in newly diagnosed glioma. The time point was: week 5, during vaccination. All doses held 300 ug of mutant IDH1 20-mer peptide, with topical imiquimod. This table comes from immunoSEQ multiplex PCR, and its TCRdb copy is limited to in-frame clones, with some not included. The sample consists of around 78,000 clones, 90% to 95% of them appearing once. For these TCRs, the target antigens are not known. The sample was PBMCs, taken from a glioma patient whose treatment included an IDH1 peptide vaccine. The receptors stem from a woman aged 45-60 years with glioma.

The V call is TRBV12-5, the J call TRBJ2-1; D is unclear. In germline, CDR1 is LGHNT, CDR2 FRNRAP. The length of the CDR3 is 14 residues. Trimming shortened V by 6 bases and J by 3 bases, and 12 bases separated the two germline ends. The CDR3 loop reads CASGPPSGYNEQFF. The DNA for the CDR3 is TGTGCTAGTGGACCACCCTCGGGCTACAATGAGCAGTTCTTC.

V is TRBV2 and J is TRBJ2-5, with D uncertain. This CDR3 region has 14 residues. CDR1 SNHLY and CDR2 FYNNEI come from the germline V gene. V lost 0 bases to trimming and J lost 5 bases, with 10 bases between them. The CDR3 reads CASSEAERMETQYF. CDR3 DNA: TGTGCCAGCAGTGAAGCTGAGAGAATGGAGACCCAGTACTTC.

The J gene is TRBJ2-3, the V gene TRBV5-4, with 9 positions matching TRBD2. Germline V gene lookup returns CDR1 SGHNT and CDR2 YYREEE (reference sequence). V was pared by 2 bases and J by 4 bases, with 2 bases of the junction left unmatched. This CDR3 comprises 14 residues. The chain's CDR3 is CASSFQREADTQYF. The CDR3 DNA reads TGTGCCAGCAGCTTCCAGCGGGAGGCAGATACGCAGTATTTT.

V is TRBV27 and J is TRBJ1-6; possible D gene TRBD1, 6 bases. V lost 5 bases, J lost 6 bases, and 11 bases lay in between. This CDR3 has 14 residues. Germline V lookup: CDR1 MNHEY, CDR2 SMNVEV (reference sequence). CDR3 sequence (DNA): TGTGCCAGCAGTATCGGGGGCGGTAATTCACCCCTCCACTTT. Its protein product is CASSIGGGNSPLHF.

This chain uses TRBV6-6 with TRBJ2-1; perhaps TRBD2 as D (5 bases). Looked up from germline, CDR1 is MNHNY and CDR2 is SVGAGI (reference sequence). V lost 0 bases and J 4 bases, leaving 7 bases between the germline ends. This CDR3 is 14 amino acids long. DNA of the CDR3: TGTGCCAGCAGTTACTCGAGGGTTTACAATGAGCAGTTCTTC. This gives the protein CASSYSRVYNEQFF.

The rearrangement links TRBV5-1 to TRBJ2-1, with 13 positions matching TRBD2. Germline V gene sequence: CDR1 SGHRS, CDR2 YFSETQ. The CDR3 runs to 19 residues. V shed 4 bases and J 3 bases; nucleotides not matched to a gene: 13. The CDR3 DNA sequence: TGCGCCAGCAGCCAAAAAAGGACTAGCGGGAGTTGGGGCTACAATGAGCAGTTCTTC. This sequence encodes CASSQKRTSGSWGYNEQFF.

This clone was recorded once. The J gene is TRBJ1-5, the V gene TRBV23-1, with D unresolved. TRBV23-1 is flagged as an ORF with uncertain function. Deletions cut 5 bases from V and 5 bases from J, with 16 bases between. This CDR3 is built from 15 residues. CDR3 region: CASSMTGILDQPQHF. The CDR3, as DNA: TGCGCCAGCAGTATGACCGGGATACTCGATCAGCCCCAGCATTTT.

This clone was detected only a few times. V gene TRBV19 combines with J gene TRBJ1-1; D ambiguous. Trimming left V 6 bases short and J 7 bases short, with 18 bases between. This CDR3 has 14 residues. CDR1 LNHDA and CDR2 SQIVND come from the germline V gene (reference sequence). CDR3: CASRERLSGGEAFF. The CDR3 DNA sequence: TGTGCCAGTAGAGAAAGGTTATCCGGCGGTGAAGCTTTCTTT. Looking up the rest from reference TRBV19 and TRBJ1-1 gives the full variable domain: DGGITQSPKYLFRKEGQNVTLSCEQNLNHDAMYWYRQDPGQGLRLIYYSQIVNDFQKGDIAEGYSVSREKKESFPLTVTSAQKNPTAFYLCASRERLSGGEAFFGQGTRLTVV.

The V and J genes are TRBV15 and TRBJ2-1, with 8 bases matching TRBD1. Germline values: CDR1 LNHNV, CDR2 YYDKDF (reference sequence). Trimming cost V 3 bases and J 3 bases; bases outside gene matches: 1. This CDR3 spans 14 amino acids. CDR3 loop: CATSRGQDYNEQFF. Here the CDR3 DNA reads TGTGCCACCAGCAGGGGACAGGACTACAATGAGCAGTTCTTC.